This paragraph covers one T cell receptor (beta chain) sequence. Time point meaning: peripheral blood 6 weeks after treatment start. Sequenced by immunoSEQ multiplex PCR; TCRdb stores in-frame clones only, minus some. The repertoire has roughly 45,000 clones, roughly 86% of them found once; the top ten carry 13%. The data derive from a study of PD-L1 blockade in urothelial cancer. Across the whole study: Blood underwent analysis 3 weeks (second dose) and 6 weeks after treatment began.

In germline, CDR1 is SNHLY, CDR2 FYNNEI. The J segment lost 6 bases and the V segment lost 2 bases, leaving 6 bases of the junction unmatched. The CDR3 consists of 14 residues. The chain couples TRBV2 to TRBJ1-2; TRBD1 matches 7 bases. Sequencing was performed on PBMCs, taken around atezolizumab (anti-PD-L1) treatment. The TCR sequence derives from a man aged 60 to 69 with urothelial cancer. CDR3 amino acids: CASSEMGQKNGYTF. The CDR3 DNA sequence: TGTGCCAGCAGTGAAATGGGACAGAAGAATGGCTACACCTTC.